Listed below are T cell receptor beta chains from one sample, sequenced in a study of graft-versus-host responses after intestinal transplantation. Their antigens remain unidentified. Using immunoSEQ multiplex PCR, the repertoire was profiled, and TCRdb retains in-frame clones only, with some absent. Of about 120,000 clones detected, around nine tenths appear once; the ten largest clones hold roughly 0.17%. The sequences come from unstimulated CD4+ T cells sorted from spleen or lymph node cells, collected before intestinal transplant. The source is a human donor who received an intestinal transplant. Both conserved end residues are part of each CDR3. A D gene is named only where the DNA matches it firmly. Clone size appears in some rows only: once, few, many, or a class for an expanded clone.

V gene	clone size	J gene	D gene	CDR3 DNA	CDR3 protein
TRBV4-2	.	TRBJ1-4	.	TGTGCCAGCAGCCAAGCGTACAGAGCAACTAATGAAAAACTGTTTTTT	CASSQAYRATNEKLFF
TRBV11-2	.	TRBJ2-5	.	TGTGCCAGCAGCTCTTACAGGGCCCAAGAGACCCAGTACTTC	CASSSYRAQETQYF
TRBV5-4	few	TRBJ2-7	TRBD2	TGTGCCAGCAGCCCGAGTAGCGGGACTTCCTACGAGCAGTACTTC	CASSPSSGTSYEQYF
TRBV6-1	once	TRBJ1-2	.	TGTGCCAGCAGTACAGGCTTCTATGGCTACACCTTC	CASSTGFYGYTF
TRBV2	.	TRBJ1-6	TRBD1	TGTGCCACTCGACAGGGGTGGGATTCACCCCTCCACTTT	CATRQGWDSPLHF
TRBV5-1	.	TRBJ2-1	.	TGCGCCAGCAGCTTGGTAGGGGGATACAATGAGCAGTTCTTC	CASSLVGGYNEQFF
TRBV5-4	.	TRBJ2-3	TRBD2	TGTGCCAGCAGCCCCCCCCGCGGTAGTAGCGGGGGGCAAGATACGCAGTATTTT	CASSPPRGSSGGQDTQYF
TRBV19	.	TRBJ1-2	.	TGTGCCAGTAAACGGCAGGCTTACTATGGCTACACCTTC	CASKRQAYYGYTF
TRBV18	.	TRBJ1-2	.	TGTGCCAGCTCACCAGCAACTAACTATGGCTACATCTTC	CASSPATNYGYIF
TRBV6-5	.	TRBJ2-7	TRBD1	TGTGCCAGCGGGCAACCGGGACAGGGATCCTACGAGCAGTACTTC	CASGQPGQGSYEQYF
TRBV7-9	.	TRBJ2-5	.	TGTGCCAGCAGCTTAGGCCCGGGAGTGGGGAAGACCCAGTACTTC	CASSLGPGVGKTQYF
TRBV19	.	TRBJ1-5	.	TGTGCCAGTAGCCCTGACAGGTGGCGGAGCAATCAGCCCCAGCATTTT	CASSPDRWRSNQPQHF
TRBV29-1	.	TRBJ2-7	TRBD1	TGCAGCGTTGGGCCTAGACAGGGATTCTACGAGCAGTACTTC	CSVGPRQGFYEQYF
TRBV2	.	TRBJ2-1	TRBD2	TGTGCCAGCAGAGTGACTAGCGGCCACTTGGGTGAGCAGTTCTTC	CASRVTSGHLGEQFF
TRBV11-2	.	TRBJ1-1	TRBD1	TGTGCCAGCAGACTGCCCGGGACAGGGAACACTGAAGCTTTCTTT	CASRLPGTGNTEAFF
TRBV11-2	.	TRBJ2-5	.	TGTGCCAGCAGTAGTTCCCGCCAAGAGACCCAGTACTTC	CASSSSRQETQYF
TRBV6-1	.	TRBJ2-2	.	TGTGCCAGCACCATGGGGGCAGACTACACCGGGGAGCTGTTTTTT	CASTMGADYTGELFF
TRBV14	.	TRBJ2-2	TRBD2	TGTGCCAGCAGTCTGACTAGCGGGATAGTCACCGGGGAGCTGTTTTTT	CASSLTSGIVTGELFF
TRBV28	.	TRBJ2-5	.	TGTGCCAGCAGTTTAGGCGGGGGCGAAGAGACCCAGTACTTC	CASSLGGGEETQYF
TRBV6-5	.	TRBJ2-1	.	TGTGCCAGCACGCATCCCGGGACTGGGGCGAATGAGCAGTTCTTC	CASTHPGTGANEQFF
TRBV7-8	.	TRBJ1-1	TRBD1	TGTGCCAGGACACCGGGACAGGGGGCGAACACTGAAGCTTTCTTT	CARTPGQGANTEAFF
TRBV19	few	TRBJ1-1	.	TGTGCCAGTACCACAACAGGTCGCACTGAAGCTTTCTTT	CASTTTGRTEAFF
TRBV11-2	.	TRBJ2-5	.	TGTGCCAGCGATTGGGGGCAGGGGTGGAGAGAGACCCAGTACTTC	CASDWGQGWRETQYF
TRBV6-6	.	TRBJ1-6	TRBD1	TGTGCCAGCAGCAAAGACAGGGACTCACCCCTCCACTTT	CASSKDRDSPLHF
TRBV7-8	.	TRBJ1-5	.	TGTGCCAGCAGCTTAAGAGGGGGAGGCAATCAGCCCCAGCATTTT	CASSLRGGGNQPQHF
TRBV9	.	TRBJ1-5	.	TGTGCCAGCAGCGTAGGGGGCGGGGAGTATAGCAATCAGCCCCAGCATTTT	CASSVGGGEYSNQPQHF
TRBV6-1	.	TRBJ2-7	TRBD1	TGTGCCAGCAGTCAGAGGGACAGGGATTACGAGCAGTACTTC	CASSQRDRDYEQYF
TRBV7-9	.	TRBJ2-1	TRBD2	TGTGCCAGCAGCTTGCTAGCGGGAGTTGAGCAGTTCTTC	CASSLLAGVEQFF
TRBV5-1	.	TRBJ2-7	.	TGCGCCAGCAGCTTGGGTCGCGGATCCTACGAGCAGTACTTC	CASSLGRGSYEQYF